This T cell receptor (beta chain) was identified in a study of shared clonotypes between healthy human individuals. The wider study: A couple of women and a few men aged 18 to 49 served as donors.

Profiling relied on immunoSEQ multiplex PCR, and the TCRdb table lists in-frame clones only, not all of them. Of hundreds of thousands of clones listed, about 96% are singletons. The CDR3 sequence is 15 residues long. Germline V lookup: CDR1 MDHEN, CDR2 SYDVKM. Trimming left V 3 bases short and J 0 bases short, with 11 bases between. Findings of the study overall: Tissues were not sampled, only blood, and their repertoires likely differ.

Naive-designated CD8 cells lacked CD45RO, were positively enriched for CCR7, and omitted terminally differentiated effector memory CD45RA+ cells. Donors, without exception, were Caucasian adults residing in Nashville, Tennessee. As concerns this clone: Its antigen is undetermined.

V gene TRBV28 combines with J gene TRBJ1-2; D not resolved. The sequence derives from a woman between 25 and 40 years old in good health. What was sequenced was naive CD8+ T cells sorted from blood. CDR3 nucleotide sequence: TGTGCCAGCAGTTTGTATCCACCCACTAACTATGGCTACACCTTC. This translates into CASSLYPPTNYGYTF.